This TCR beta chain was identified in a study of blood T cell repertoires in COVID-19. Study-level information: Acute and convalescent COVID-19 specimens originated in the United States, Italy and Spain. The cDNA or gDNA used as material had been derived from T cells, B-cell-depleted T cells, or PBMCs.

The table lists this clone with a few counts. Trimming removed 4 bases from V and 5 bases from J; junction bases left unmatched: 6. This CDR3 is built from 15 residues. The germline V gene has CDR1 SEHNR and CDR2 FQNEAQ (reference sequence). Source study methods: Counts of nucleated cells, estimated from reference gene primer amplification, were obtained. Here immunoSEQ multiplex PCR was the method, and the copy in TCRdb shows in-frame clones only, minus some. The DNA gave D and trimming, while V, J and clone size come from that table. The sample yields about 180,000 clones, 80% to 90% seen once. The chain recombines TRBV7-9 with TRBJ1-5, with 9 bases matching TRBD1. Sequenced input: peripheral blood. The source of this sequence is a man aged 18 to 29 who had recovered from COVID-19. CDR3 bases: TGTGCCAGCAGCTCGACACAGGGGGCCCATCAGCCCCAGCATTTT. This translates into CASSSTQGAHQPQHF.